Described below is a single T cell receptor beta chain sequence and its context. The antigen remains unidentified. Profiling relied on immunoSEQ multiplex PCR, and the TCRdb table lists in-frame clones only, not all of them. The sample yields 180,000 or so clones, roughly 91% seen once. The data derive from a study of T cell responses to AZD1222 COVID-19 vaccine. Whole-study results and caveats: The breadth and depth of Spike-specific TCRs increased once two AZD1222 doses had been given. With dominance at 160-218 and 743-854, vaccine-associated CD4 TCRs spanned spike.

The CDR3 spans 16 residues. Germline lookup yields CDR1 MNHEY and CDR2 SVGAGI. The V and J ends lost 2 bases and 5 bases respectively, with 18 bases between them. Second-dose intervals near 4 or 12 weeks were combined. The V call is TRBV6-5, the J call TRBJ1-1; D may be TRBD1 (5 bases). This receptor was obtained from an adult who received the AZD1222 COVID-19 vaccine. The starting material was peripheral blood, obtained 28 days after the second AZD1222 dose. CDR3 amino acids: CASSYAEWGEGTEAFF. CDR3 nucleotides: TGTGCCAGCAGTTACGCCGAGTGGGGGGAAGGGACTGAAGCTTTCTTT.